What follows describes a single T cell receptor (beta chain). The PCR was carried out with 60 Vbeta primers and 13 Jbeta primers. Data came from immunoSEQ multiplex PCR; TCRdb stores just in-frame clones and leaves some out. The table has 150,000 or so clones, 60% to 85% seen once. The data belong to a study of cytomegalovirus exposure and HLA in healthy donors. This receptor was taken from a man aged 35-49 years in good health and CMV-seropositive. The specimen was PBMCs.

The CDR3 sequence is CSVAGTRSGELFF. CDR3 sequence (DNA): TGCAGCGTTGCTGGGACTAGATCCGGGGAGCTGTTTTTT. The chain employs TRBV29-1 and TRBJ2-2; 8 nucleotides align to TRBD2. CDR1 SQVTM and CDR2 ANQGSEA come from the germline V gene. The length of the CDR3 is 13 residues. V lost 4 bases to trimming and J lost 6 bases; unmatched junction nucleotides: 4.